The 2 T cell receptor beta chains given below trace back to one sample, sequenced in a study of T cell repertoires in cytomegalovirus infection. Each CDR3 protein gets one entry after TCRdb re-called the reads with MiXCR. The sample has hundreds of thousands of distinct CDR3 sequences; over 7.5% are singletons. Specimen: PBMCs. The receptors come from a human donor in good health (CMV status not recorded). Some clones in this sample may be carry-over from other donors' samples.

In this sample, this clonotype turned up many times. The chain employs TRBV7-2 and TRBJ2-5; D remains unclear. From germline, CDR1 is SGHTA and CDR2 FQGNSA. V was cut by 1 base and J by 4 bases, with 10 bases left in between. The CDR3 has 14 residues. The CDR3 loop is CASSLVPFIETQYF. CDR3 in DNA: TGTGCCAGCAGCTTAGTGCCCTTTATAGAGACCCAGTACTTC.

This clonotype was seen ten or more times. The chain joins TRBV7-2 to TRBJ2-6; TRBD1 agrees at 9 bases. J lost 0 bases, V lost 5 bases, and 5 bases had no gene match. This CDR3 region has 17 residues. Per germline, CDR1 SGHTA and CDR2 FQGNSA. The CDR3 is CASSLDRGGSGANVLTF. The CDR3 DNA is TGTGCCAGCAGCCTGGACAGGGGAGGCTCTGGGGCCAACGTCCTGACTTTC.